A selection of T cell receptor beta chains follows, all from one sample in a study of CD8 T cells in ankylosing spondylitis. TCRdb reanalysed the 5' RACE reads using MiXCR and keeps one entry per CDR3 protein. There are 85,000 to 90,000 distinct CDR3 sequences in the sample; around 27% occur only once, and around three fifths lies in the top ten. Sample: blood, either unsorted or a sorted T cell fraction (not recorded which). The receptor set was obtained from a male donor with ankylosing spondylitis or in good health (not recorded which). Each CDR3 is given with its conserved first and last residue. D genes are given only for firm matches. Clone size, where shown, is once, few, many, or a class for clones that have expanded.

clone_size | d_call | j_call | v_call | cdr3_aa | cdr3_nt
. | . | TRBJ2-3 | TRBV5-1 | CASSLEVSTDTQYF | TGCGCCAGCAGCTTGGAAGTCTCCACAGATACGCAGTATTTT
. | . | TRBJ1-1 | TRBV7-6 | CASSPYMAGTEAFF | TGTGCCAGCAGCCCATATATGGCGGGCACTGAAGCTTTCTTT
few | TRBD1 | TRBJ1-6 | TRBV20-1 | CSATARGHVSPLHF | TGCAGTGCTACCGCCAGGGGGCATGTTTCACCCCTCCACTTT
few | . | TRBJ2-3 | TRBV5-1 | CASSFSGRVPDTQYF | TGCGCCAGCAGCTTCAGCGGACGAGTCCCGGATACGCAGTATTTT
few | . | TRBJ1-5 | TRBV18 | CASPFTGVGQPQHF | TGTGCCAGCCCGTTCACCGGGGTTGGACAGCCCCAGCATTTT
many | . | TRBJ1-1 | TRBV12-3/TRBV12-4 | CAGRGMNTEAFF | TGTGCCGGGCGGGGCATGAACACTGAAGCTTTCTTT
. | TRBD2 | TRBJ2-7 | TRBV4-2 | CASSQDRLAGAEQYF | TGTGCCAGCAGCCAAGATAGGCTAGCGGGAGCCGAGCAGTACTTC
. | . | TRBJ2-3 | TRBV7-2 | CASSLTRADTQYF | TGTGCCAGCAGCTTAACCAGGGCGGATACGCAGTATTTT
. | . | TRBJ1-6 | TRBV28 | CASSQTDRPNSPLHF | TGTGCCAGCAGTCAAACAGACAGGCCAAATTCACCCCTCCACTTT
few | . | TRBJ2-1 | TRBV20-1 | CSASKGEAYNEQFF | TGCAGTGCCAGTAAGGGGGAGGCCTACAATGAGCAGTTCTTC
. | . | TRBJ2-7 | TRBV20-1 | CSAVADLYEQYF | TGCAGTGCTGTAGCCGATCTTTACGAGCAGTACTTC
. | . | TRBJ2-1 | TRBV6-5 | CASSYSLGIFLFF | TGTGCCAGCAGTTACTCGCTTGGGATCTTTCTGTTCTTC
. | . | TRBJ1-1 | TRBV5-4 | CASSSPGAFF | TGTGCCAGCAGCTCCCCTGGGGCTTTCTTT
few | . | TRBJ2-5 | TRBV7-2 | CASSFRAGETQYF | TGTGCCAGCAGCTTTCGAGCGGGAGAGACCCAGTACTTC
few | TRBD2 | TRBJ2-1 | TRBV6-1 | CASSPGLAVRNEQFF | TGTGCCAGCAGTCCGGGACTAGCGGTACGCAATGAGCAGTTCTTC
. | . | TRBJ2-1 | TRBV9 | CASSVALAYNEQFF | TGTGCCAGCAGCGTAGCTCTAGCCTACAATGAGCAGTTCTTC
few | TRBD2 | TRBJ2-7 | TRBV20-1 | CSARWLSGTRAYEQYF | TGCAGTGCTAGATGGCTATCCGGGACTAGGGCTTACGAGCAGTACTTC
few | TRBD2 | TRBJ2-7 | TRBV11-2 | CASRSASGSYEQYF | TGTGCCAGCAGGTCGGCTAGCGGGAGCTACGAGCAGTACTTC
. | TRBD1 | TRBJ2-7 | TRBV7-9 | CASSDRDSSDYEQYF | TGTGCCAGCAGCGACCGGGACAGCTCAGACTACGAGCAGTACTTC
. | TRBD2 | TRBJ2-1 | TRBV19 | CASSIDQQAGAMYNEQFF | TGTGCCAGTAGTATAGATCAACAAGCGGGAGCGATGTACAATGAGCAGTTCTTC
few | TRBD2 | TRBJ2-1 | TRBV10-3 | CAISGGLAGFDEQFF | TGTGCCATCAGTGGAGGACTAGCGGGATTTGATGAGCAGTTCTTC
. | . | TRBJ1-5 | TRBV7-2 | CASSLMGGDQPQHF | TGTGCCAGCAGCTTAATGGGGGGAGATCAGCCCCAGCATTTT
few | . | TRBJ2-7 | TRBV7-2 | CASSFDGLTYEQYF | TGTGCCAGCAGCTTCGATGGCTTAACCTACGAGCAGTACTTC
. | . | TRBJ1-1 | TRBV5-1 | CASSPGGLSSTEAFF | TGCGCCAGCAGTCCGGGGGGGCTGTCAAGCACTGAAGCTTTCTTT
. | TRBD2 | TRBJ2-3 | TRBV7-9 | CASSAWTSLDTQYF | TGTGCCAGCAGCGCCTGGACTAGCTTAGATACGCAGTATTTT
. | . | TRBJ2-1 | TRBV7-3 | CASSLNSGQYNEQFF | TGTGCCAGCAGCTTAAATTCGGGTCAGTACAATGAGCAGTTCTTC
. | TRBD1 | TRBJ1-1 | TRBV7-3 | CASLYSEGAGVDTEAFF | TGTGCCAGCCTATATTCGGAGGGGGCTGGGGTGGACACTGAAGCTTTCTTT
. | TRBD1 | TRBJ1-4 | TRBV9 | CASSAQGGHAGQEKLFF | TGTGCCAGCAGCGCGCAAGGGGGGCATGCGGGACAGGAAAAACTGTTTTTT
. | . | TRBJ1-2 | TRBV7-6 | CASSSSGDYGYTF | TGTGCCAGCAGCTCGTCAGGGGACTATGGCTACACCTTC
. | TRBD2 | TRBJ2-7 | TRBV20-1 | CSAIPSGRSNEQYF | TGCAGTGCTATACCTAGCGGGAGGTCAAACGAGCAGTACTTC
. | TRBD1 | TRBJ1-2 | TRBV5-1 | CASAGYRGGDGYTF | TGCGCCAGCGCCGGGTACAGGGGCGGAGATGGCTACACCTTC
few | . | TRBJ1-5 | TRBV3-1 | CASSQGETPQHF | TGTGCCAGCAGCCAAGGCGAAACTCCCCAGCATTTT
. | . | TRBJ2-3 | TRBV10-3 | CAISAGVSTDTQYF | TGTGCCATCAGTGCGGGAGTGAGCACAGATACGCAGTATTTT
. | . | TRBJ2-1 | TRBV28 | CASRQSRGNEQFF | TGTGCCAGCAGACAATCAAGGGGCAATGAGCAGTTCTTC
few | TRBD2 | TRBJ2-3 | TRBV20-1 | CSASQTSGSIYTQYF | TGCAGTGCTAGCCAGACTAGCGGGAGTATTTATACGCAGTATTTT
. | . | TRBJ2-5 | TRBV5-1 | CASSSLARETQYF | TGCGCCAGCAGCTCTCTAGCCAGAGAGACCCAGTACTTC
few | TRBD1 | TRBJ2-5 | TRBV12-3/TRBV12-4 | CASSWTGAEETQYF | TGTGCCAGCAGTTGGACAGGGGCCGAGGAGACCCAGTACTTC
few | . | TRBJ1-1 | TRBV12-3/TRBV12-4 | CASSPDHWGTAFF | TGTGCCAGCAGTCCAGATCACTGGGGGACGGCTTTCTTT
. | TRBD2 | TRBJ2-1 | TRBV6-1 | CASSAEAGGYNEQFF | TGTGCCAGCAGCGCCGAGGCGGGAGGATACAATGAGCAGTTCTTC
. | TRBD2 | TRBJ2-7 | TRBV12-3/TRBV12-4 | CASSGWTSGEGDEQYF | TGTGCCAGCAGTGGATGGACTAGCGGGGAGGGTGACGAGCAGTACTTC
. | . | TRBJ2-5 | TRBV20-1 | CSARVEETQYF | TGCAGTGCTAGAGTAGAGGAGACCCAGTACTTC
many | . | TRBJ2-1 | TRBV20-1 | CSARTPSYNEQFF | TGCAGTGCTAGGACCCCCTCCTACAATGAGCAGTTCTTC
few | . | TRBJ2-2 | TRBV7-2 | CASSPSPNTGELFF | TGTGCCAGCAGCCCTAGCCCGAACACCGGGGAGCTGTTTTTT
few | TRBD1 | TRBJ2-2 | TRBV12-3/TRBV12-4 | CASSVTGENTGELFF | TGTGCCAGCAGTGTGACAGGGGAGAACACCGGGGAGCTGTTTTTT
few | . | TRBJ2-5 | TRBV7-2 | CASSLFVRGETQYF | TGTGCCAGCAGCTTATTTGTCAGGGGAGAGACCCAGTACTTC
. | . | TRBJ2-3 | TRBV20-1 | CSVLRTPERYDTQYF | TGCAGTGTTCTTCGGACACCTGAACGTTATGATACGCAGTATTTT
few | TRBD1 | TRBJ1-1 | TRBV19 | CASRGDRGAFF | TGTGCCAGTAGGGGGGACAGGGGAGCTTTCTTT
. | . | TRBJ2-2 | TRBV29-1 | CSGAVRDTGELFF | TGCAGTGGGGCGGTCAGGGACACCGGGGAGCTGTTTTTT
few | . | TRBJ2-5 | TRBV28 | CASSLGQTIKQETQYF | TGTGCCAGCAGTTTAGGGCAGACCATTAAACAAGAGACCCAGTACTTC
. | TRBD1 | TRBJ2-1 | TRBV7-9 | CASSFGDRVNNEQFF | TGTGCCAGCAGCTTCGGGGACAGGGTCAACAATGAGCAGTTCTTC
. | TRBD2 | TRBJ2-3 | TRBV20-1 | CSAPRVAGGFTDTQYF | TGCAGTGCCCCGCGAGTAGCGGGAGGGTTCACGGATACGCAGTATTTT
. | . | TRBJ2-3 | TRBV28 | CASSEPGMDTQYF | TGTGCCAGCAGCGAGCCTGGTATGGATACGCAGTATTTT
. | . | TRBJ2-1 | TRBV6-5 | CASSYERDNEQFF | TGTGCCAGCAGTTACGAGCGGGACAATGAGCAGTTCTTC
few | TRBD2 | TRBJ2-1 | TRBV13 | CASSLASGAGNEQFF | TGTGCCAGCAGCTTAGCTAGCGGGGCGGGGAATGAGCAGTTCTTC
few | . | TRBJ2-1 | TRBV18 | CASSPGQGSYNEQFF | TGTGCCAGCTCACCCGGGCAGGGCTCGTACAATGAGCAGTTCTTC
. | . | TRBJ2-3 | TRBV12-3/TRBV12-4 | CASVPGGSARTDTQYF | TGTGCCAGCGTCCCTGGAGGTAGCGCAAGGACAGATACGCAGTATTTT
many | . | TRBJ1-2 | TRBV6-2/TRBV6-3 | CASSYGGSHDYTF | TGTGCCAGCAGTTACGGCGGGAGTCACGACTACACCTTC
. | . | TRBJ2-3 | TRBV7-3 | CASSLTPRRGTDTQYF | TGTGCCAGCAGCTTAACTCCGCGTAGGGGAACAGATACGCAGTATTTT
. | . | TRBJ1-1 | TRBV14 | CASSQDWGLAFF | TGTGCCAGCAGCCAAGACTGGGGTTTAGCTTTCTTT
. | . | TRBJ2-1 | TRBV5-1 | CASSASGLYNEQFF | TGCGCCAGCAGCGCTTCGGGACTCTACAATGAGCAGTTCTTC